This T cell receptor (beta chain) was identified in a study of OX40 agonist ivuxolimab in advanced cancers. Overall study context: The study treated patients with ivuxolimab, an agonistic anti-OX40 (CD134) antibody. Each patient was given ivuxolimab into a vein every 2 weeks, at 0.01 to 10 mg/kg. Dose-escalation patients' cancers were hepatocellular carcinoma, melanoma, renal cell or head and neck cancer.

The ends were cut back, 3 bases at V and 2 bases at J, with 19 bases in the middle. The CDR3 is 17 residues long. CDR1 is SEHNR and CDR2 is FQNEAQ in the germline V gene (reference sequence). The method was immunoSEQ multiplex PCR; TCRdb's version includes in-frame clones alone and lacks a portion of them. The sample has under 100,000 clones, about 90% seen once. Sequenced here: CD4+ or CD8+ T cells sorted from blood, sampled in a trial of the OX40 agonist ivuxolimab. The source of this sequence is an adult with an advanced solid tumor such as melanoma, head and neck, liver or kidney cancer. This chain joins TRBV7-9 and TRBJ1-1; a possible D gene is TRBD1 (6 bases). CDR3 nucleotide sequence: TGTGCCAGCAGCTTTTGGAGGGGGATTCCAATAAACACTGAAGCTTTCTTT. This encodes CASSFWRGIPINTEAFF.